This entry describes one T cell receptor (beta chain). Original processing methods: Estimated nucleated cell counts came from reference gene primer amplification. Sequenced by immunoSEQ multiplex PCR; TCRdb stores in-frame clones only, minus some. The V and J calls and clone size are taken from that table; D and trimming were inferred from the DNA. The sample lists some 35,000 clones, around 90% seen once, with approximately 7.2% in the top ten. Germline V lookup: CDR1 SGHRS, CDR2 YFSETQ. The CDR3 is made up of 15 amino acids. Trimming left V 4 bases short and J 7 bases short, with 21 bases between. The data originate from a study of blood T cell repertoires in COVID-19. Study context: The United States, Italy and Spain were the sources of the acute and convalescent COVID-19 samples. T cells, B-cell-depleted T cells, or PBMCs provided the cDNA or gDNA that served as material.

The TCR was taken from a human donor in a cohort sampled during active COVID-19. The V gene is TRBV5-1, the J gene TRBJ2-7; D possibly corresponds to TRBD1 (7 bases). The specimen sequenced was peripheral blood. This chain's CDR3 is CASSGIDRDLEEQYF. The CDR3 bases are TGCGCCAGCAGCGGTATAGACAGGGACTTAGAGGAGCAGTACTTC.